Below are 17 T cell receptor beta chains sequenced from a single sample in a study of T cell responses to AZD1222 COVID-19 vaccine. Profiled with immunoSEQ multiplex PCR; TCRdb holds only in-frame clones, not every one. The repertoire consists of 200,000 to 250,000 clones, with approximately 94% occurring once and the leading ten covering over 1.5%. The material sequenced was peripheral blood, taken 28 days after the second dose of the MenACWY control vaccine. Source of these receptors: an adult who received the MenACWY meningococcal vaccine as a control.

J is TRBJ1-1 and V is TRBV27; 9 positions match TRBD1. J was trimmed by 2 bases and V by 5 bases; bases with no gene match: 6. The CDR3 consists of 15 residues. Germline loops: CDR1 MNHEY, CDR2 SMNVEV (reference sequence). CDR3 DNA: TGTGCCAGCAGTCCTACAGGGGGCCCTAACACTGAAGCTTTCTTT. As protein: CASSPTGGPNTEAFF.

The rearrangement links TRBV30 to TRBJ1-2; perhaps TRBD1 as D (6 bases). The CDR3 length is 14 residues. Germline V gene lookup returns CDR1 GTSNPN and CDR2 SVGIG (reference sequence). V gave up 3 bases and J gave up 5 bases, with 16 bases separating them. Written as DNA, the CDR3 is TGTGCCTGGAGCGGACAGCTTAGTTCGTATGGCTACACCTTC. This codes for CAWSGQLSSYGYTF.

The V call is TRBV2, the J call TRBJ2-3; D may match TRBD1 or TRBD2 (6 bases each). The CDR3 is made up of 16 amino acids. Germline-derived CDR1 and CDR2 are SNHLY and FYNNEI. V lost 4 bases to trimming and J lost 3 bases, with 17 bases between them. CDR3 coding DNA: TGTGCCAGCAGTGTCATAGGCCGGGGGCTGACAGATACGCAGTATTTT. Translation gives CASSVIGRGLTDTQYF.

CDR3 sequence: CASSLKGASYEQYF. The CDR3 coding sequence is TGCGCCAGCAGCTTGAAGGGAGCCTCCTACGAGCAGTACTTC. The chain carries TRBV5-1 and TRBJ2-7, with a tentative D call TRBD2 (5 bases). The CDR3 is made up of 14 amino acids. V lost 1 base, J lost 0 bases, and 8 bases lay in between. Germline CDR1 SGHRS, CDR2 YFSETQ.

This clone was detected only once. The genes are TRBV4-2 and TRBJ2-3; 8 bases are shared with TRBD2. Looked up from germline, CDR1 is LGHNA and CDR2 is YNFKEQ. The V segment lost 4 bases and the J segment 5 bases; nucleotides outside the gene matches: 14. This CDR3 has 17 residues. The chain's CDR3 is CASSPQLAEARGDTQYF. DNA of the CDR3: TGTGCCAGCAGCCCTCAACTAGCGGAGGCCAGAGGAGATACGCAGTATTTT.

The chain uses TRBV2 and TRBJ1-4; D is ambiguous. The V and J ends lost 6 bases and 9 bases respectively, with 5 bases between them. Germline loops: CDR1 SNHLY, CDR2 FYNNEI. This CDR3 comprises 10 residues. CDR3: CASRFKKLFF. The CDR3 nucleotides are TGTGCCAGCAGATTTAAAAAACTGTTTTTT.

The chain carries TRBV21-1 and TRBJ2-7. TRBV21-1 is an annotated pseudogene. This CDR3 has 11 residues. Here the CDR3 DNA reads TGTGCCAGCAGCGGTCACTACGAGCAGTACTTC. This codes for CASSGHYEQYF.

This clone was recorded a few times. The rearrangement joins TRBV7-9 to TRBJ1-4; the D gene is possibly TRBD1 (6 bases). The CDR3 is 16 residues long. The V gene lost 2 bases and the J gene lost 0 bases, with 10 bases spanning the gap. CDR1 and CDR2 (germline): SEHNR, FQNEAQ (reference sequence). The CDR3 DNA reads as TGTGCCAGCAGCTTATTCGGGACACCAACTAATGAAAAACTGTTTTTT. It codes for CASSLFGTPTNEKLFF.

This chain links TRBV9 with TRBJ2-2; D is ambiguous. CDR3 length: 13 residues. Germline V CDR1 and CDR2: SGDLS, YYNGEE. Trimming pared 3 bases from V and 3 bases from J, leaving 6 bases between. The CDR3: CASSARYTGELFF. The DNA for the CDR3 is TGTGCCAGCAGCGCCCGTTACACCGGGGAGCTGTTTTTT.

The chain joins TRBV5-1 to TRBJ2-2; no firm D call. This CDR3 region has 12 residues. Germline assignment: CDR1 SGHRS and CDR2 YFSETQ. Trimming shortened V by 3 bases and J by 3 bases, and 3 bases separated the two germline ends. In DNA, the CDR3 is TGCGCCAGCAGCTGGGACACCGGGGAGCTGTTTTTT. It translates to CASSWDTGELFF.

J is TRBJ1-2 and V is TRBV12-5; 11 nucleotides match TRBD1. CDR3 length: 17 residues. With V trimmed by 1 base and J by 0 bases, 4 bases remained unmatched. The germline V gene encodes CDR1 LGHNT and CDR2 FRNRAP. CDR3 residues: CASGLGTGGSSNYGYTF. The CDR3 DNA follows: TGTGCTAGTGGTTTGGGGACAGGGGGCTCGTCTAACTATGGCTACACCTTC.

The J gene is TRBJ1-2, the V gene TRBV7-8; 9 bases match TRBD1. Trimming removed 1 base from V and 6 bases from J; junction bases left unmatched: 6. CDR1 SGHVS and CDR2 FQNEAQ come from the germline V gene. The CDR3 has 15 residues. Written as DNA, the CDR3 is TGTGCCAGCAGCTTAGAGAGGACAGGGGTCCATGGCTACACCTTC. Amino acids: CASSLERTGVHGYTF.

This sequence joins TRBV5-4 and TRBJ2-3, with TRBD2 matching 8 bases. After removal of 0 bases from V and 5 bases from J, the junction contained 2 bases not matched to a gene. CDR3 length: 14 residues. Germline CDR1 reads SGHNT; CDR2 reads YYREEE (reference sequence). CDR3 DNA: TGTGCCAGCAGCTTGGGACTAGCGTTAGATACGCAGTATTTT. Translating it yields CASSLGLALDTQYF.

The rearrangement uses TRBV19 and TRBJ1-2, with 9 bases that match TRBD1. The CDR3 spans 14 residues. Germline trimming cut 10 bases from V and 0 bases from J; bases unmatched to any gene: 6. Germline values: CDR1 LNHDA, CDR2 SQIVND (reference sequence). The CDR3 loop is CATRQGGANYGYTF. DNA of the CDR3: TGTGCCACCCGACAGGGGGGAGCTAACTATGGCTACACCTTC.

The V gene is TRBV27, the J gene TRBJ2-7; 8 bases align to TRBD2. Germline CDR1 reads MNHEY; CDR2 reads SMNVEV (reference sequence). CDR3 length: 14 amino acids. After removal of 7 bases from V and 3 bases from J, the junction contained 8 bases not matched to a gene. Here the CDR3 DNA reads TGTGCCAGCAAGTTAAGCGGGGGCTTCTACGAGCAGTACTTC. Translating gives CASKLSGGFYEQYF.

This chain links TRBV30 with TRBJ1-2; D is ambiguous. This CDR3 is built from 13 residues. Trimming removed 0 bases at V and 5 bases at J, with 10 bases between. The germline gives CDR1 GTSNPN, CDR2 SVGIG (reference sequence). CDR3 bases: TGTGCCTGGAGTGTCGAACCGAATTATGGCTACACCTTC. Protein: CAWSVEPNYGYTF.

This chain joins TRBV3-1 (or the pseudogene TRBV3-2) and TRBJ2-1, with 8 bases fitting TRBD2. Trimming removed 3 bases from V and 8 bases from J; junction bases left unmatched: 12. The CDR3 length is 16 residues. Germline V gene data show CDR1 as LGHDT and CDR2 as YNNKEL (reference sequence). The CDR3, as DNA: TGTGCCAGCAGCCAGTTTAGCGGGAAGGGAGTCGATGAGCAGTTCTTC. This gives the protein CASSQFSGKGVDEQFF.